This entry lists 7 T cell receptor beta chains sequenced from one sample in a study of blood T cells in healthy people across ages. Using a J-beta primer mix together with a sample-barcoded 5' primer, a second PCR was run for about 7 to 12 cycles. In TCRdb, the 5' RACE reads were re-called with MiXCR into one record per CDR3 protein. The sample lists about 560,000 distinct CDR3 sequences, about 27% occurring once. Another study also made use of these data, one on T cells of mothers and their children.

The sample comprised blood. All receptors come from a boy aged 2 to 10 in good health.

This clonotype was recorded a few times. The CDR3 nucleotides read TGTGCCAGCAGCTTGGGCTTTAGCTCCTACAATGAGCAGTTCTTC. Its translation: CASSLGFSSYNEQFF. This chain links TRBV5-4 with TRBJ2-1; no clear D. CDR3 length: 15 residues. In germline, CDR1 is SGHNT, CDR2 YYREEE (reference sequence). Trimming took off 0 bases at V and 0 bases at J, with 7 bases between the two ends.

This clonotype has just a few counts. The gene calls are TRBV5-5 and TRBJ1-4; TRBD1 might be the D (6 bases). The CDR3 runs to 14 residues. CDR1 is SGHKS and CDR2 is YYEKEE in the germline V gene (reference sequence). With 3 bases removed from V and 3 bases from J, the gap between germline ends came to 9 bases. CDR3 amino acids: CASSSQGANEKLFF. The CDR3, as DNA: TGTGCCAGCAGCTCACAGGGAGCTAATGAAAAACTGTTTTTT.

This clonotype appeared many times. The genes are TRBV7-9 and TRBJ2-1, with TRBD2 identical over 7 bases. The CDR3 consists of 16 residues. Unmatched junction bases numbered 14, after V lost 5 bases and J lost 7 bases. Germline-derived CDR1 and CDR2 are SEHNR and FQNEAQ (reference sequence). The CDR3 sequence: CASSPTGERGENEQFF. The CDR3 nucleotides read TGTGCCAGCAGCCCCACCGGGGAGCGGGGAGAGAATGAGCAGTTCTTC. Supplemented by reference TRBV7-9 and TRBJ2-1, the full variable domain reads DTGVSQNPRHKITKRGQNVTFRCDPISEHNRLYWYRQTLGQGPEFLTYFQNEAQLEKSRLLSDRFSAERPKGSFSTLEIQRTEQGDSAMYLCASSPTGERGENEQFFGPGTRLTVL.

Ten or more counts support this clonotype. The V and J genes are TRBV20-1 and TRBJ2-3; unclear D gene. CDR3 size: 13 residues. With 1 base removed from V and 2 bases from J, the gap between germline ends came to 7 bases. Germline assignment: CDR1 DFQATT and CDR2 SNEGSKA (reference sequence). The CDR3 reads CSARARNTDTQYF. CDR3 nucleotide sequence: TGCAGTGCTAGAGCTCGGAACACAGATACGCAGTATTTT.

This clonotype showed up just a few times. The junction differs from germline at one of its ends, possibly a read error. J is TRBJ2-5 and V is TRBV12-5; TRBD2 agrees at 9 bases. Germline V gives CDR1 LGHNT, CDR2 FRNRAP. CDR3 length: 12 amino acids. The CDR3 bases are TGTGCTAGTGTTCGGGGGGCTAGCGGGATACTCTTC. Its translation: CASVRGASGILF. The whole variable domain, filled in from reference TRBV12-5 and TRBJ2-5, reads DARVTQTPRHKVTEMGQEVTMRCQPILGHNTVFWYRQTMMQGLELLAYFRNRAPLDDSGMPKDRFSAEMPDATLATLKIQPSEPRDSAVYFCASVRGASGILFGPGTRLLVL.

The V and J genes are TRBV10-3 and TRBJ1-3; D call uncertain. The CDR3 consists of 12 residues. The V and J ends lost 10 bases and 0 bases respectively, with 7 bases between them. Germline values: CDR1 ENHRY, CDR2 SYGVKD. As DNA, the CDR3 is TGTGCCACCTTAGTCTCTGGAAACACCATATATTTT. Encoded protein: CATLVSGNTIYF.

The rearrangement uses TRBV20-1 and TRBJ2-5; TRBD1 aligns across 9 bases. The CDR3 has 12 amino acids. V was pared by 7 bases and J by 3 bases, with 3 bases of the junction left unmatched. From germline, CDR1 is DFQATT and CDR2 SNEGSKA (reference sequence). The CDR3: CSGGQGEETQYF. The CDR3 nucleotides read TGCAGTGGGGGACAGGGTGAAGAGACCCAGTACTTC.